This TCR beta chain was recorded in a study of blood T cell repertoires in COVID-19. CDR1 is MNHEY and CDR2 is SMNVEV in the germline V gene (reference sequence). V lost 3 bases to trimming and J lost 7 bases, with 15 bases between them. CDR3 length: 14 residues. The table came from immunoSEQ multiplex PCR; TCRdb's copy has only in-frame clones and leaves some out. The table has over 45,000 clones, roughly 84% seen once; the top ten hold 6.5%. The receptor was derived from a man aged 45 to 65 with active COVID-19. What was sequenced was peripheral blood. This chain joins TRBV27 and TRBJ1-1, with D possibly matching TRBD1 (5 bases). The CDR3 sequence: CASSFNRGSLEAFF. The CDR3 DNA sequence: TGTGCCAGCAGTTTTAACCGGGGGTCCCTTGAAGCTTTCTTT.